The clone carrying this T cell receptor beta chain is a singleton in its sample. The antigen remains undetermined. This specimen belongs to a study of OX40 agonist ivuxolimab in advanced cancers. Study-wide points: Among expanded peripheral T cells, antigen specificity went undetermined.

Autoimmune disease history or systemic immunosuppression meant exclusion. Clones were sequenced by immunoSEQ multiplex PCR, and TCRdb holds only the in-frame ones, with some missing. The sample records tens of thousands of clones, about 85% being singletons. The CDR3 is 15 residues long. The germline V gene encodes CDR1 SGHRS and CDR2 YFSETQ. V lost 0 bases, J lost 4 bases, and 13 bases lay in between. This clonotype was obtained from an adult with an advanced solid tumor such as melanoma, head and neck, liver or kidney cancer. The V gene is TRBV5-1, the J gene TRBJ2-5; TRBD1 or TRBD2 may be the D gene (5 bases each). Material: CD4+ or CD8+ T cells sorted from blood, obtained in a trial of the OX40 agonist ivuxolimab. The CDR3 coding sequence is TGCGCCAGCAGCTTGGACGTCGGGGCGGGAGAGACCCAGTACTTC. Protein sequence: CASSLDVGAGETQYF.